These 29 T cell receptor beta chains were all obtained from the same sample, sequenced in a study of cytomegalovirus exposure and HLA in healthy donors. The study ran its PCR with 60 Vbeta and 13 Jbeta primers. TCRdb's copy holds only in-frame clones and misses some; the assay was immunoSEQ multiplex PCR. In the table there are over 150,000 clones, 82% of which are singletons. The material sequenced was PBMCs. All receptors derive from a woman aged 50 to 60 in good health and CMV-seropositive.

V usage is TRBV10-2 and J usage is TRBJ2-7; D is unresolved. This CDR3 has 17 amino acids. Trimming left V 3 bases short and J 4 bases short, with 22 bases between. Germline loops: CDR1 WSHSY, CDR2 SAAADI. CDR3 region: CASSDLFKEKAAYEQYF. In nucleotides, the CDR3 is TGCGCCAGCAGTGATTTGTTCAAGGAGAAGGCGGCATACGAGCAGTACTTC.

CDR3 region: CASSVGSGIDEQYF. The CDR3 region has the DNA TGTGCCAGCAGCGTAGGTAGCGGAATCGACGAGCAGTACTTC. The rearrangement joins TRBV9 to TRBJ2-7; TRBD2 is a possible D gene (6 bases). The V and J ends lost 0 bases and 5 bases respectively, with 12 bases between them. The CDR3 is 14 residues long. CDR1 is SGDLS and CDR2 is YYNGEE in the germline V gene.

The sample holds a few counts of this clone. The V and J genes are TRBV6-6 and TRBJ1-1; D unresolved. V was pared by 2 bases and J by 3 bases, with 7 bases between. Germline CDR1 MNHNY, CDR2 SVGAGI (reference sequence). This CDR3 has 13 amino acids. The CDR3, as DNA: TGTGCCAGCAGTTACACCAGGTACACTGAAGCTTTCTTT. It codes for CASSYTRYTEAFF.

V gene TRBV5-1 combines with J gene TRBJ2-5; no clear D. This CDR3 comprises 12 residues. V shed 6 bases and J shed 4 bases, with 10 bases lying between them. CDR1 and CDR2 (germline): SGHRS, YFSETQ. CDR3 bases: TGCGCCAGCACGGCGGATCTAGAGACCCAGTACTTC. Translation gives CASTADLETQYF.

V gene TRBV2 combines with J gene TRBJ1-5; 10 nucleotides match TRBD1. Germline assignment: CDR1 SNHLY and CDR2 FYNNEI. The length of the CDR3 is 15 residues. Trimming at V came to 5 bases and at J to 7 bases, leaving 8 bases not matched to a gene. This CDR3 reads CASSLTGGAGQPQHF. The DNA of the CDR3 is TGTGCCAGCAGTTTGACAGGGGGCGCTGGACAGCCCCAGCATTTT.

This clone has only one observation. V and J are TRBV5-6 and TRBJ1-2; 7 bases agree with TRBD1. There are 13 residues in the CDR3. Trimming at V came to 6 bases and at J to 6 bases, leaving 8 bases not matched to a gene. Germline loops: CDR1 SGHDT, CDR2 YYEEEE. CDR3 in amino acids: CASKTDREDGYTF. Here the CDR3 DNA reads TGTGCCAGCAAGACAGACAGGGAGGATGGCTACACCTTC.

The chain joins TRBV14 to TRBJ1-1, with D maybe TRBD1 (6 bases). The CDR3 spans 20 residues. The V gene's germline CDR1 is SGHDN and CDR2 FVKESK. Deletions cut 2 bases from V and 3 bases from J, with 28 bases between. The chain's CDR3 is CASSQRTRFTDSRFDTEAFF. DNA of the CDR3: TGTGCCAGCAGCCAACGGACTCGGTTCACGGACAGCCGGTTTGACACTGAAGCTTTCTTT.

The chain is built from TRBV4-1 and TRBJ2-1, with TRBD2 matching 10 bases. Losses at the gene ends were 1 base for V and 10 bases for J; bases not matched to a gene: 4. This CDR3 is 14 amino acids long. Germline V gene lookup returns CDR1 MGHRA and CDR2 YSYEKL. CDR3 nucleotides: TGCGCCAGCAGCCAAGGGCTAGCGGGGGACGAGCAGTTCTTC. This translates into CASSQGLAGDEQFF.

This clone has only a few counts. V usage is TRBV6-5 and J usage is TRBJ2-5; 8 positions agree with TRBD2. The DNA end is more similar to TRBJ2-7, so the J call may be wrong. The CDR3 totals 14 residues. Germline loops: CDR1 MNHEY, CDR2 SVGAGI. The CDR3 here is CASTDPGGAYEQYF. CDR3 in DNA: TGTGCCAGCACTGACCCCGGGGGGGCCTACGAGCAGTACTTC.

CDR3: CASSIQDTQYF. CDR3 coding DNA: TGTGCCAGTAGTATCCAAGATACGCAGTATTTT. The chain couples TRBV19 to TRBJ2-3; D not resolved. This CDR3 comprises 11 residues. In germline, CDR1 is LNHDA, CDR2 SQIVND (reference sequence). V gave up 3 bases and J gave up 5 bases, with 3 bases separating them. The entire variable domain, with the rest obtained from reference TRBV19 and TRBJ2-3, is as follows: DGGITQSPKYLFRKEGQNVTLSCEQNLNHDAMYWYRQDPGQGLRLIYYSQIVNDFQKGDIAEGYSVSREKKESFPLTVTSAQKNPTAFYLCASSIQDTQYFGPGTRLTVL.

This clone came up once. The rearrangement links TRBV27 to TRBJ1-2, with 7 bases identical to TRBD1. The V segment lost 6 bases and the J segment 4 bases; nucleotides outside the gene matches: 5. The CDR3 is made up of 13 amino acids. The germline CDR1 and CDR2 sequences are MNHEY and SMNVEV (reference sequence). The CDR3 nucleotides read TGTGCCAGCAGGCGAGGGGGCGGCTATGGCTACACCTTC. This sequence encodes CASRRGGGYGYTF.

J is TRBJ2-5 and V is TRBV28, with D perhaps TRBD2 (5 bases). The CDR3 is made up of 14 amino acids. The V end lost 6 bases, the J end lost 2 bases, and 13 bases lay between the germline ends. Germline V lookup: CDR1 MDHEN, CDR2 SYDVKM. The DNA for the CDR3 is TGTGCCAGCAGCCCGCAGGACTCTCAAGAGACCCAGTACTTC. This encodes CASSPQDSQETQYF.

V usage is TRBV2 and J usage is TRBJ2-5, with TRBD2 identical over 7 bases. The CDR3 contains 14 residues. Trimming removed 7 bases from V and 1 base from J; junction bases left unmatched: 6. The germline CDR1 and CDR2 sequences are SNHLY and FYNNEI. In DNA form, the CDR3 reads TGTGCCAGCAACTTACTAGCGACCCAAGAGACCCAGTACTTC. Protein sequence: CASNLLATQETQYF.

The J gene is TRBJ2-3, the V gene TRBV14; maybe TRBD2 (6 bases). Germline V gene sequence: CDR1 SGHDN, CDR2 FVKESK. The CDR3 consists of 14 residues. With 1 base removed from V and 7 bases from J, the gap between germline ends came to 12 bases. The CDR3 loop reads CASSQAGVRNTQYF. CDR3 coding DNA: TGTGCCAGCAGCCAAGCGGGGGTTAGGAATACGCAGTATTTT.

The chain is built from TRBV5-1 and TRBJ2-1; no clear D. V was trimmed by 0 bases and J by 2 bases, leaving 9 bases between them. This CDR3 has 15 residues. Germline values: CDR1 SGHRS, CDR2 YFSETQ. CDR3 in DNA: TGCGCCAGCAGCTTGGTTGCGGCTACCTACAATGAGCAGTTCTTC. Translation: CASSLVAATYNEQFF. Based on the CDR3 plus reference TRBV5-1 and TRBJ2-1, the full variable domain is KAGVTQTPRYLIKTRGQQVTLSCSPISGHRSVSWYQQTPGQGLQFLFEYFSETQRNKGNFPGRFSGRQFSNSRSEMNVSTLELGDSALYLCASSLVAATYNEQFFGPGTRLTVL.

The CDR3 reads CASSPRDRGGAFF. CDR3 sequence (DNA): TGTGCCAGCAGCCCGAGGGACAGGGGGGGGGCTTTCTTT. J is TRBJ1-1 and V is TRBV7-8, with 11 bases identical to TRBD1. The CDR3 has 13 residues. The V gene's germline CDR1 is SGHVS and CDR2 FQNEAQ. V was clipped by 5 bases and J by 11 bases; unmatched bases: 7.

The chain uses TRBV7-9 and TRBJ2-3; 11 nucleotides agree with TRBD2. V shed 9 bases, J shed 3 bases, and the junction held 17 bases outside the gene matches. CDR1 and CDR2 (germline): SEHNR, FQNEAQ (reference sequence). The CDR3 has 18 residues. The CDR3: CASADVPSGRLSTDTQYF. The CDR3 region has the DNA TGTGCCAGTGCCGACGTGCCTAGCGGGAGGTTGAGTACAGATACGCAGTATTTT.

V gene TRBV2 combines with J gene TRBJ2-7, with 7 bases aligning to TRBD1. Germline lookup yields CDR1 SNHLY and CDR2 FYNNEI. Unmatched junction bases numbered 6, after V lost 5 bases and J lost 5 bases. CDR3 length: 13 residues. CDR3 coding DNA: TGTGCCAGCAGTAGACAGGGTTTCGACGAGCAGTACTTC. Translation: CASSRQGFDEQYF.

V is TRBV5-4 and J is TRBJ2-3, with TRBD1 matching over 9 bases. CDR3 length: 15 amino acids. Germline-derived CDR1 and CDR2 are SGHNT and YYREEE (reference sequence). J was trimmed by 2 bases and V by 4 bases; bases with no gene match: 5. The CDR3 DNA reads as TGTGCCAGCAGCCCGGGACAGGGTGTCACAGATACGCAGTATTTT. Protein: CASSPGQGVTDTQYF.

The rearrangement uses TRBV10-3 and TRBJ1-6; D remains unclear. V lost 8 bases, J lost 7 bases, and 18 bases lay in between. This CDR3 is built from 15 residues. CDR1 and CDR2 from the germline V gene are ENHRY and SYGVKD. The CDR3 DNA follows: TGTGCCATCCACCCGGGAGGAGCGGGGAATTCACCCCTCCACTTT. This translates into CAIHPGGAGNSPLHF.

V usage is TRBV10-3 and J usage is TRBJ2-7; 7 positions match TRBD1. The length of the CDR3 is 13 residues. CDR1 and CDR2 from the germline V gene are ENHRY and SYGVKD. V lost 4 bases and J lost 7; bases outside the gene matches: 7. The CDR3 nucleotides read TGTGCCATCAGTGTAGACAGGGAAGGGGAGCAGTACTTC. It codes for CAISVDREGEQYF.

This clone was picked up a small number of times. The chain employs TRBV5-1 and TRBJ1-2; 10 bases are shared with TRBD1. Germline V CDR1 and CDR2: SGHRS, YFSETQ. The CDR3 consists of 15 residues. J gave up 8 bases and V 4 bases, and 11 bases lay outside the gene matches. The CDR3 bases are TGCGCCAGCAGCCCAGACCGACAGGGGGCGGCGGGCTACACCTTC. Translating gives CASSPDRQGAAGYTF.

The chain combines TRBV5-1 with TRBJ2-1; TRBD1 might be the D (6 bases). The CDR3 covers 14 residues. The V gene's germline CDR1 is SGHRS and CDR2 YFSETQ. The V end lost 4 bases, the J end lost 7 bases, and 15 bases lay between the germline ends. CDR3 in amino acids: CASSPNARGNEQFF. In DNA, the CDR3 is TGCGCCAGCAGCCCTAACGCGAGGGGGAATGAGCAGTTCTTC.

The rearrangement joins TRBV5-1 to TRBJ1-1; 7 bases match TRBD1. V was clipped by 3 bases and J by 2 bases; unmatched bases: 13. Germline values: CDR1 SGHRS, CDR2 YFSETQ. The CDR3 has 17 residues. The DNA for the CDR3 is TGCGCCAGCAGCTCGGCCGATCTGACAGGGAGCAACACTGAAGCTTTCTTT. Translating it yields CASSSADLTGSNTEAFF. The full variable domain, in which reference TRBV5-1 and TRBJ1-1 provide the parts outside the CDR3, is KAGVTQTPRYLIKTRGQQVTLSCSPISGHRSVSWYQQTPGQGLQFLFEYFSETQRNKGNFPGRFSGRQFSNSRSEMNVSTLELGDSALYLCASSSADLTGSNTEAFFGQGTRLTVV.

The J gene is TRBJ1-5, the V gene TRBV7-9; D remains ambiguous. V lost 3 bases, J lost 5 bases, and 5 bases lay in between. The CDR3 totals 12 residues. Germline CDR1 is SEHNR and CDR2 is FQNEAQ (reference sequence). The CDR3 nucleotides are TGTGCCAGCAGCTTTTATGATCAGCCCCAGCATTTT. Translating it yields CASSFYDQPQHF.

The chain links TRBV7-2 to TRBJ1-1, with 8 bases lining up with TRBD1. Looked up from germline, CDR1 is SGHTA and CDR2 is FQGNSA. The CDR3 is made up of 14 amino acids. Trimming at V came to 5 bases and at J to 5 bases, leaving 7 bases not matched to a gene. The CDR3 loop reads CASSPDRVRTEAFF. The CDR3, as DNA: TGTGCCAGCAGCCCGGACAGGGTGAGAACTGAAGCTTTCTTT.

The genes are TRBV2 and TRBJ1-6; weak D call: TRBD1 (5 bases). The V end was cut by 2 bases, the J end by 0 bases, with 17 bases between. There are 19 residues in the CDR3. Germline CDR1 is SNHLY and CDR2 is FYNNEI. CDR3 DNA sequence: TGTGCCAGCAGTGAATTGGGGGACTCTCCGAGCTCCTATAATTCACCCCTCCACTTT. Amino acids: CASSELGDSPSSYNSPLHF.

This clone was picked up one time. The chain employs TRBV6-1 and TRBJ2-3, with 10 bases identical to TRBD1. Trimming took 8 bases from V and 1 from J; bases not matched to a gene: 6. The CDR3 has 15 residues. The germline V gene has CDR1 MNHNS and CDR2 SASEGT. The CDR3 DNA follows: TGTGCCAGCCGGGGACAGGGGATGGGCACAGATACGCAGTATTTT. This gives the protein CASRGQGMGTDTQYF.

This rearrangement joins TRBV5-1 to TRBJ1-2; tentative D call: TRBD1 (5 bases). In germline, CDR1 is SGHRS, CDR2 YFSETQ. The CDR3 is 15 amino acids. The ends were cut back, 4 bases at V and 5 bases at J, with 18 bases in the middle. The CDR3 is CASSPNQSSGYGYTF. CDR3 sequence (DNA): TGCGCCAGCAGCCCTAACCAGTCATCAGGGTATGGCTACACCTTC.